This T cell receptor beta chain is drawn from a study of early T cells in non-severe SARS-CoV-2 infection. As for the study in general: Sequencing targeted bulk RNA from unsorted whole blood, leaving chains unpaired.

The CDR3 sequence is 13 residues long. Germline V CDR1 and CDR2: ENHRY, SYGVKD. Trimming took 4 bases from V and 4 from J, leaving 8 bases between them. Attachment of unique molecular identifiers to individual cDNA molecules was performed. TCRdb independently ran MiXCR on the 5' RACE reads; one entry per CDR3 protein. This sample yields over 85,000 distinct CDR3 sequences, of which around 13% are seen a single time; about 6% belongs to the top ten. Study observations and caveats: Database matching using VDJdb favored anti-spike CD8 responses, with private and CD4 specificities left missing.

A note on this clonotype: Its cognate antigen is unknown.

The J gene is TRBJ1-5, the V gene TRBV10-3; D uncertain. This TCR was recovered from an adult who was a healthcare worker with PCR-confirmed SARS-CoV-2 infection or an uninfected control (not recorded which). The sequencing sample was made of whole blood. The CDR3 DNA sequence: TGTGCCATCAGTGCTGCGGGGAATCAGCCCCAGCATTTT. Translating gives CAISAAGNQPQHF.